This T cell receptor (beta chain) was recorded in a study of PD-1 blockade in classical Hodgkin lymphoma. As for the study in general: It was nivolumab at 3 mg/kg, given intravenously every 2 weeks, that patients received. Findings and limits, study-wide: Newly diagnosed patients were said to have less baseline TCR diversity than healthy donors did. Complete responders' diversity at baseline resembled that of newly diagnosed patients.

Sequencing used immunoSEQ multiplex PCR; TCRdb keeps in-frame clones, though not all of them. The table records about 32,000 clones, about four fifths of them present only once. In germline, CDR1 is DFQATT, CDR2 SNEGSKA (reference sequence). V gave up 5 bases and J gave up 4 bases, with 8 bases separating them. This CDR3 is 11 amino acids long. As concerns this clone: Its matching antigen is unknown. The same CDR3 arises from other DNA sequences in this sample as well.

The time point: cycle 4 day 1 (C4D1), after about 6 weeks of nivolumab. Every patient was affected by relapse after autologous stem cell transplantation, while exposure to brentuximab vedotin was not uniform. The material sequenced was peripheral blood mononuclear cells (PBMCs), taken before the fourth cycle of nivolumab. The clonotype comes from a human donor with classical Hodgkin lymphoma. V gene TRBV20-1 combines with J gene TRBJ2-5, with D perhaps TRBD1 (6 bases). CDR3 amino acids: CSALTGETQYF. For the CDR3, the DNA is TGCAGTGCTCTGACAGGAGAGACCCAGTACTTC.